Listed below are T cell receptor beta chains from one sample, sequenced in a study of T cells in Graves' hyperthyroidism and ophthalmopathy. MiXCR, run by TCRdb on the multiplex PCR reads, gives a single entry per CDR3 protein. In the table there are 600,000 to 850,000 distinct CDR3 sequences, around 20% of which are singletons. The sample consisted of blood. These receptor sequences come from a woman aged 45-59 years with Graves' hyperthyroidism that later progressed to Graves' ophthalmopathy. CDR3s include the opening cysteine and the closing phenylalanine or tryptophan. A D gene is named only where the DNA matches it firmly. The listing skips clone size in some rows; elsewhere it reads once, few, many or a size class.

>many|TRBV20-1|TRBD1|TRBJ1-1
TGCAGTGCTAGAGGACAGGGTTGGGGCACTGAAGCTTTCTTT
CSARGQGWGTEAFF
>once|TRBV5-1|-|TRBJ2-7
TGCGCCAGCAGTCGGACCTATACCTACGAGCAGTACTTC
CASSRTYTYEQYF
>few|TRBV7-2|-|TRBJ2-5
TGTGCCAGCAGCCCAAATCGACTCCATCGATTGAACTTC
CASSPNRLHRLNF
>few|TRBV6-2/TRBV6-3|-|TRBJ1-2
TGTGCCAGCAGTTTCCCCGACAGCCACTATGGCTACACCTTC
CASSFPDSHYGYTF
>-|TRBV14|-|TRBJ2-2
TGTGCCAGCAGCCACGCCCCGGGTCTAATACCCGGGGAGCTGTTTTTT
CASSHAPGLIPGELFF
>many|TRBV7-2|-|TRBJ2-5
TGTGCCAGCAGCCCGCAGGCGGACGGACAAGAGACCCAGTACTTC
CASSPQADGQETQYF
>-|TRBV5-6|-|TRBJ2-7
TGTGCCAGCAGCGCGGGACCGACAAACTACGAGCAGTACTTC
CASSAGPTNYEQYF
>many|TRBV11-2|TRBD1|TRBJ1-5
TGTGCCAGCAGCTTAGCGGACAGGGACGATCAGCCCCAGCATTTT
CASSLADRDDQPQHF
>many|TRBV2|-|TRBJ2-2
TGTGCCAGCAGTGGCAGGGTGATAACCGGGGAGCTGTTTTTT
CASSGRVITGELFF
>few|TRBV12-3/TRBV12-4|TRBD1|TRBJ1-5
TGTGCCAGCAGTACCGGGACAGAAATAAGCAATCAGCCCCAGCATTTT
CASSTGTEISNQPQHF
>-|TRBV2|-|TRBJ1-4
TGTGCCAGCACCCCCACGTCAGCAACTAATGAAAAACTGTTTTTT
CASTPTSATNEKLFF
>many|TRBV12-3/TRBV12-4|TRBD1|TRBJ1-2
TGTGCCAGCAGTTTAGAAGCCAGGGGGCTGCCCTATGGCTACACCTTC
CASSLEARGLPYGYTF
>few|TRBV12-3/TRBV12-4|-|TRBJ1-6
TGTGCCAGCAGGGAGGACAGAGTCGATAATTCACCCCTCCACTTT
CASREDRVDNSPLHF
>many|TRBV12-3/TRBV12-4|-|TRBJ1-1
TGTGCCAGCAGTCTACCCTCCGGGGATTTATGGAGCACTGAAGCTTTCTTT
CASSLPSGDLWSTEAFF
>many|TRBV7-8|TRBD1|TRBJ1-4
TGTGCCAGCAGCTCACAGGGGGGGGGTGAAAAACTGTTTTTT
CASSSQGGGEKLFF
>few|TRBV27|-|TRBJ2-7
TGTGCCAGCAGTTTTAGAGGGGGTTACGAGCAGTACTTC
CASSFRGGYEQYF
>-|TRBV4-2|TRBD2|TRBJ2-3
TGTGCCAGCAGCCAAGAGCCGGGACTAGCGGGGATTACGCAGTATTTT
CASSQEPGLAGITQYF
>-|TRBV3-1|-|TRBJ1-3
TGTGCCAGCAGCCAAGTCGGTAGCTCTGGAAACACCATATATTTT
CASSQVGSSGNTIYF
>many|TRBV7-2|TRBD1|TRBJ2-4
TGTGCCAGCAGGCACTCGGGGACAGATAAAAACATTCAGTACTTC
CASRHSGTDKNIQYF
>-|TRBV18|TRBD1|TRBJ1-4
TGTGCCAGCTCACCAACGGACAGGGGCGGTAATGAAAAACTGTTTTTT
CASSPTDRGGNEKLFF
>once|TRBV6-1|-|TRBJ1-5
TGTGCCAGCCTAAAGGACAGAGATTATAGCAATCAGCCCCAGCATTTT
CASLKDRDYSNQPQHF
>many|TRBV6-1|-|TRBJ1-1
TGTGCCAGCAGTGTTGGGACCCGACGGGTGCTGGGCACTGAAGCTTTCTTT
CASSVGTRRVLGTEAFF
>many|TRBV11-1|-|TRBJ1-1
TGTGCCAGCAGCTTCCCAGGGCCGGTAGTTGACACTGAAGCTTTCTTT
CASSFPGPVVDTEAFF
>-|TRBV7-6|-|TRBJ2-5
TGTGCCAGCAGCTTAGATGCAGGGCTAGAGACCCAGTACTTC
CASSLDAGLETQYF
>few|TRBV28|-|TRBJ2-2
TGTTGCACCCATAGGGGGACCGGGGAGCTGTTTTTT
CCTHRGTGELFF
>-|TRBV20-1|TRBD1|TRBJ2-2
TGCAGTGGCACAGGGGTTAACACCGGGGAGCTGTTTTTT
CSGTGVNTGELFF
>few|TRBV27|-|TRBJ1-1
TGTGCCAGCCGGGAAGAAGTGAACACTGAAGCTTTCTTT
CASREEVNTEAFF
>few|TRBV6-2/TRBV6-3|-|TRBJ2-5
TGTGCCAGCAGTTACTCTAAAAGTCGGACCCAGTACTTC
CASSYSKSRTQYF
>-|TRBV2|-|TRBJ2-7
TGTGCCAGCACTACAGGCGATAGCTCCTACGAGCAGTACTTC
CASTTGDSSYEQYF
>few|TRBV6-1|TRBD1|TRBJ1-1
TGTGCCAGCAGTGCGACAGGGTACACTGAAGCTTTCTTT
CASSATGYTEAFF
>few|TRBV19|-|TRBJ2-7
TGTGCCAGTAGTGGCTCCCCGGGGGAGCCTAAATACGAGCAGTACTTC
CASSGSPGEPKYEQYF
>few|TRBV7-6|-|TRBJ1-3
TGTGCCAGCAGCTTAGGCGTTGGAATCTCTGGAAACACCATATATTTT
CASSLGVGISGNTIYF
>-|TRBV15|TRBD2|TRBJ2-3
TGTGCCACCAGCAGGCCTGGGACTAGCGGGGGGGAGCATACAGATACGCAGTATTTT
CATSRPGTSGGEHTDTQYF
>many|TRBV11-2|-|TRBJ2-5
TGTGCCAGCAGCTTAGTTTGGTCTGGTGGAGAGACCCAGTACTTC
CASSLVWSGGETQYF
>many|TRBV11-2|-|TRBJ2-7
TGTGCCAGCAGCTTAGGCGCATCGACCGGGGCTCACTACGAGCAGTACTTC
CASSLGASTGAHYEQYF
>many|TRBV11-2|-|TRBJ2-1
TGTGCCAGCAGCTTACTCCGCTACAATGAGCAGTTCTTC
CASSLLRYNEQFF
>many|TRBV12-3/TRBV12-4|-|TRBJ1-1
TGTGCCACCAATCGGCACAGTACGTTGGAAGCTTTCTTT
CATNRHSTLEAFF
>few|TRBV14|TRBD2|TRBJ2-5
TGTGCCAGCAGCCAGAGTCCGTCGGGGGGGCTGGAGACCCAGTACTTC
CASSQSPSGGLETQYF
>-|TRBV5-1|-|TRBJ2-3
TGCGCCAGCAGCTCGAATCACCGGACAGAGACAAGCACAGATACGCAGTATTTT
CASSSNHRTETSTDTQYF
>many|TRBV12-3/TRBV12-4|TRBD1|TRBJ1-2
TGTGCCAGCAGTTTGACGGACAGGGGAGTGAATGGCTACACCTTC
CASSLTDRGVNGYTF
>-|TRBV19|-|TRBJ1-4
TGTGCCAGTAGTACCTCGGCAGGGGTGGAAAAACTGTTTTTT
CASSTSAGVEKLFF
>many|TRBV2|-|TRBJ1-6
TGTGCCAGCTCCGGTCGGCGTCTAGGTTCACCCCTCCACTTT
CASSGRRLGSPLHF
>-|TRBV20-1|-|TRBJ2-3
TGCAGTGCTATGACCTCCGCGGGGGCCCGCACAGATACGCAGTATTTT
CSAMTSAGARTDTQYF
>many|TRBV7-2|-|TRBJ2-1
TGTGCCAGCAGCACGACACCTACCCCATACAATGAGCAGTTCTTC
CASSTTPTPYNEQFF
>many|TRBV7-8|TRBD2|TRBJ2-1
TGTGCCAGCAGCTTAGCCCTTAGCGGGGGCCCGAATGAGCAGTTCTTC
CASSLALSGGPNEQFF
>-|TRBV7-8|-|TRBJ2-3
TGTGCCAGCAGCTTTCGAGGGTCCCAGCGCACAGATACGCAGTATTTT
CASSFRGSQRTDTQYF
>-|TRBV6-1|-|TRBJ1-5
TGTGCCAGCAGTAGTCGGGGGGGACAGCCCCAGCATTTT
CASSSRGGQPQHF
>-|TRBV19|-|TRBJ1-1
TGTGCCAGTGAGGTCGACGGCACTGAAGCTTTCTTT
CASEVDGTEAFF
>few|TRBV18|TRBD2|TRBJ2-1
TGTGCCAGCTCAACTAGCGGGCACTACAATGAGCAGTTCTTC
CASSTSGHYNEQFF
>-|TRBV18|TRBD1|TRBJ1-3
TGTGCCAGCTCTCCCCAGGGGGCCTCTGGAAACACCATATATTTT
CASSPQGASGNTIYF
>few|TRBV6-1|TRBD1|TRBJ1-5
TGTGCCAACTCACGGGACAGAAATCAGCCCCAGCATTTT
CANSRDRNQPQHF
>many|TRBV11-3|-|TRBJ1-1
TGTGCCAGCAGCTCCTGGGGGGTCACTGAAGCTTTCTTT
CASSSWGVTEAFF
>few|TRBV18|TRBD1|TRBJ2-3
TGTGCCAGCTCAGCTGAAGCCGACAGGGCAGATACGCAGTATTTT
CASSAEADRADTQYF
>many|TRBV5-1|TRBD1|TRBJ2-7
TGCGCCAGCAGCTTGTCCGGGACAGGGACTTACGAGCAGTACTTC
CASSLSGTGTYEQYF